Ten or more counts support the clone carrying this TCR beta chain. TCRdb ran MiXCR on the PCR reads and lists one entry per CDR3 protein. This table holds more than 11,000 distinct CDR3 sequences, approximately 40% found once. Samples came from patients with localized non-small cell lung adenocarcinoma. The data belong to a study of CD4 and CD8 cells across lung adenocarcinoma regions. The germline V and J ends were trimmed by 1 base and 7 bases, with 8 bases remaining between them. This CDR3 has 13 amino acids. Germline-derived CDR1 and CDR2 are SEHNR and FQNEAQ (reference sequence). The sequence was collected from a male donor with lung adenocarcinoma. The CD4 and CD8 labels of this study may be unreliable. The J gene is TRBJ2-1, the V gene TRBV7-9; no clear D gene. Material: CD4+ T cells from the center of a lung tumor. The CDR3 loop is CASSLVGANEQFF. CDR3 sequence (DNA): TGTGCCAGCAGCTTAGTGGGTGCGAATGAGCAGTTCTTC.